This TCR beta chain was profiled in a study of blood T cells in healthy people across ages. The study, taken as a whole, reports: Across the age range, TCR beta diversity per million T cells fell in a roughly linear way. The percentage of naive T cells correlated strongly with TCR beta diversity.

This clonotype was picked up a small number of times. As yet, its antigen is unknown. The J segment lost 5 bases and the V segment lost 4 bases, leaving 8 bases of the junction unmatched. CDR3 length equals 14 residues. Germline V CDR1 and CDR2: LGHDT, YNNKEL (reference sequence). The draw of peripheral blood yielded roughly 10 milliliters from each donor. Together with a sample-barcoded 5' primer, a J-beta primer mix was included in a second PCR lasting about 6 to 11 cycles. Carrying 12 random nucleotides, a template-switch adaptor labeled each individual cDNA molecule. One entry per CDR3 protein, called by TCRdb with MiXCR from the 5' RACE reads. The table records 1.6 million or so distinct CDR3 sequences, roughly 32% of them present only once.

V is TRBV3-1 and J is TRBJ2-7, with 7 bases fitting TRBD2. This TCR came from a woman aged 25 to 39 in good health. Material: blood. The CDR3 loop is CASSLKLAKNEQYF. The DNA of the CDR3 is TGTGCCAGCAGCCTTAAACTAGCGAAGAACGAGCAGTACTTC.